The 15 T cell receptor beta chains presented below share a single source sample, sequenced in a study of T cell repertoires in cytomegalovirus infection. MiXCR, run by TCRdb on the reads, gives a single entry per CDR3 protein. The repertoire holds 250,000 to 300,000 distinct CDR3 sequences, with 22% as singletons. These TCRs' antigens remain unknown. Sequenced material: cultured PBMCs, taken from culture after CMV antigen stimulation. Receptors originate from a human donor in good health (CMV status not recorded). Some clones in this sample may be carry-over from other donors' samples.

In its sample, this clonotype was seen many times. The J gene is TRBJ2-4, the V gene TRBV7-3; D is ambiguous. Trimming pared 0 bases from V and 0 bases from J, leaving 9 bases between. The germline CDR1 and CDR2 sequences are SGHTA and FQGTGA. CDR3 length equals 16 residues. The CDR3 coding sequence is TGTGCCAGCAGCTTAACGTTGTGGGGAGCCAAAAACATTCAGTACTTC. Protein product: CASSLTLWGAKNIQYF.

This clonotype was detected a few times. V usage is TRBV7-8 and J usage is TRBJ2-7; 8 nucleotides agree with TRBD1. The CDR3 consists of 14 residues. The V gene end was trimmed by 3 bases and the J gene end by 5 bases; junction bases not matched to a gene: 6. In germline, CDR1 is SGHVS, CDR2 FQNEAQ. The CDR3 is CASSLTGVMNEQYF. The CDR3 nucleotides are TGTGCCAGCAGCTTGACAGGGGTGATGAACGAGCAGTACTTC.

This chain connects TRBV7-6 to TRBJ2-1; TRBD2 agrees at 11 bases. The CDR3 covers 16 residues. Germline trimming cut 7 bases from V and 2 bases from J; bases unmatched to any gene: 7. CDR1 and CDR2 (germline): SGHVS, FNYEAQ. The chain's CDR3 is CASTTTSGSAYNEQFF. CDR3 coding DNA: TGTGCCAGCACCACAACTAGCGGGAGCGCCTACAATGAGCAGTTCTTC.

The chain is built from TRBV7-2 and TRBJ1-1; D is unclear. The germline V and J ends were trimmed by 6 bases and 1 base, with 12 bases remaining between them. CDR1 SGHTA and CDR2 FQGNSA come from the germline V gene. This CDR3 comprises 14 residues. The CDR3 nucleotides read TGTGCCAGCAGGGTATTTTATCCGAACACTGAAGCTTTCTTT. The encoded protein is CASRVFYPNTEAFF.

This sequence joins TRBV7-9 and TRBJ2-5; tentatively, D is TRBD1 (6 bases). The CDR3 has 16 residues. Germline CDR1 and CDR2: SEHNR and FQNEAQ (reference sequence). Trimming pared 2 bases from V and 1 base from J, leaving 14 bases between. CDR3 residues: CASSLRQEITQETQYF. In DNA, the CDR3 is TGTGCCAGCAGCTTACGACAGGAGATAACCCAAGAGACCCAGTACTTC.

This clonotype was seen a handful of times. This chain connects TRBV25-1 to TRBJ1-2, with 10 bases that match TRBD1. In germline, CDR1 is MGHDK, CDR2 SYGVNS. This CDR3 comprises 16 residues. V shed 4 bases and J 3 bases; nucleotides not matched to a gene: 8. The CDR3 sequence is CASSVFGQGVDYGYTF. The CDR3 coding sequence is TGTGCCAGCAGTGTTTTTGGACAGGGGGTAGACTATGGCTACACCTTC.

V gene TRBV7-2 combines with J gene TRBJ2-3; possible D gene TRBD2, 6 bases. Trimming took 4 bases from V and 4 from J, leaving 12 bases between them. This CDR3 has 14 amino acids. Per the germline V gene, CDR1 is SGHTA and CDR2 is FQGNSA. The DNA for the CDR3 is TGTGCCAGCAGCTCGCGGGGACGTTCAGATACGCAGTATTTT. This translates into CASSSRGRSDTQYF.

This clonotype has a handful of counts. The CDR3 reads CASRGGWEQFF. CDR3 coding DNA: TGTGCCAGCAGGGGAGGGTGGGAGCAGTTCTTC. J is TRBJ2-1 and V is TRBV12-3 or TRBV12-4; TRBD2 matches 7 bases. The CDR3 loop spans 11 amino acids. Trimming removed 6 bases from V and 10 bases from J; junction bases left unmatched: 3.

The V gene is TRBV2, the J gene TRBJ2-5, with D possibly called TRBD1 or TRBD2 (5 bases each). CDR1 SNHLY and CDR2 FYNNEI come from the germline V gene. The CDR3 loop spans 14 amino acids. Trimming shortened V by 6 bases and J by 4 bases, and 15 bases separated the two germline ends. The CDR3 is CASSSGYRGETQYF. For the CDR3, the DNA is TGTGCCAGCAGCTCAGGGTACCGGGGAGAGACCCAGTACTTC.

This clonotype appeared many times. The rearrangement uses TRBV7-6 and TRBJ2-5; TRBD2 agrees at 10 bases. Per germline, CDR1 SGHVS and CDR2 FNYEAQ. J gave up 4 bases and V 5 bases, and 10 bases lay outside the gene matches. The CDR3 loop spans 16 amino acids. The CDR3 coding sequence is TGTGCCAGCAGCCTGGGACTAGCGAACTCGCGAGAGACCCAGTACTTC. Its translation: CASSLGLANSRETQYF.

CDR3 sequence (DNA): TGTGCCAGCAGCTTCCTCGGAACCCAGTACTTC. Translation: CASSFLGTQYF. The chain is built from TRBV7-2 and TRBJ2-5; no firm D call. The ends were cut back, 3 bases at V and 8 bases at J, with 7 bases in the middle. Germline values: CDR1 SGHTA, CDR2 FQGNSA. The CDR3 is 11 residues long. The full variable domain, in which reference TRBV7-2 and TRBJ2-5 provide the parts outside the CDR3, is GAGVSQSPSNKVTEKGKDVELRCDPISGHTALYWYRQSLGQGLEFLIYFQGNSAPDKSGLPSDRFSAERTGGSVSTLTIQRTQQEDSAVYLCASSFLGTQYFGPGTRLLVL.

The V gene is TRBV5-5, the J gene TRBJ2-7; 9 bases align to TRBD1. Per the germline V gene, CDR1 is SGHKS and CDR2 is YYEKEE (reference sequence). The CDR3 covers 17 residues. Trimming cost V 3 bases and J 4 bases; bases outside gene matches: 14. The DNA of the CDR3 is TGTGCCAGCAGCTACTATATCACCGGGACAGGGTCTTACGAGCAGTACTTC. This encodes CASSYYITGTGSYEQYF.

The J gene is TRBJ2-1, the V gene TRBV6-2 or TRBV6-3, with no clear D. The germline gives CDR1 MNHEY, CDR2 SVGEGT. Trimming cost V 5 bases and J 8 bases, with 22 bases left between them. The CDR3 is 16 residues long. This CDR3 is CASSKGRRSARDEQFF. In DNA form, the CDR3 reads TGTGCCAGCAGTAAAGGGCGGCGGAGCGCTAGGGATGAGCAGTTCTTC.

The rearrangement uses TRBV27 and TRBJ1-5; unclear D gene. CDR1 and CDR2 from the germline V gene are MNHEY and SMNVEV (reference sequence). Trimming took 5 bases from V and 0 from J, leaving 14 bases between them. There are 16 residues in the CDR3. The CDR3, as DNA: TGTGCCAGCAGTAATACAGCTATCCATAGCAATCAGCCCCAGCATTTT. Its protein is CASSNTAIHSNQPQHF.

As regards this clonotype: A much larger clonotype is one base distant, so this may be a read error. This rearrangement joins TRBV7-2 to TRBJ2-2; D is possibly TRBD1 (6 bases). CDR3 length: 13 amino acids. V lost 3 bases and J 13 bases, leaving 15 bases between the germline ends. Looked up from germline, CDR1 is SGHTA and CDR2 is FQGNSA. The CDR3 nucleotides read TGTGCCAGCAGCTTTACAGGGACCCGGGTGCTGTTTTTT. It yields the protein CASSFTGTRVLFF. Drawing the rest from reference TRBV7-2 and TRBJ2-2, the complete variable domain is GAGVSQSPSNKVTEKGKDVELRCDPISGHTALYWYRQSLGQGLEFLIYFQGNSAPDKSGLPSDRFSAERTGGSVSTLTIQRTQQEDSAVYLCASSFTGTRVLFFGEGSRLTVL.